Below, 27 T cell receptor beta chains from the same sample are listed, as sequenced in a study of T cell repertoires in cytomegalovirus infection. No antigen is known for these receptors. Each CDR3 protein is one row after TCRdb ran MiXCR on the reads. The data hold some 50,000 distinct CDR3 sequences, with about a fifth observed a single time. This specimen consisted of CD8+ T cells from cultured PBMCs, obtained from culture after CMV antigen stimulation. The receptor set was obtained from a human donor in good health (CMV status not recorded). Some clones in this sample may be carry-over from other donors' samples.

The chain employs TRBV11-2 and TRBJ2-5, with D possibly TRBD1 on 6 matching bases. The CDR3 sequence is 14 residues long. CDR1 and CDR2 from the germline V gene are SGHAT and FQNNGV. V dropped 4 bases and J dropped 3 bases, with 12 bases sitting between them. The CDR3 loop is CASSSRTAKETQYF. In nucleotides, the CDR3 is TGTGCCAGCAGCTCACGGACAGCGAAAGAGACCCAGTACTTC. Variable domain in full (rest from reference TRBV11-2 and TRBJ2-5): EAGVAQSPRYKIIEKRQSVAFWCNPISGHATLYWYQQILGQGPKLLIQFQNNGVVDDSQLPKDRFSAERLKGVDSTLKIQPAKLEDSAVYLCASSSRTAKETQYFGPGTRLLVL.

This clonotype was detected many times. V and J are TRBV7-2 and TRBJ2-1, with TRBD2 as a possible D gene (7 bases). V was cut by 5 bases and J by 4 bases, with 18 bases left in between. Germline CDR1 is SGHTA and CDR2 is FQGNSA. The CDR3 spans 16 residues. The CDR3, as DNA: TGTGCCAGCAGCGAAAGTGGGGGGGCGTTGTACAATGAGCAGTTCTTC. Translating it yields CASSESGGALYNEQFF.

This clonotype was picked up a small number of times. The genes are TRBV27 and TRBJ2-1, with D possibly matching TRBD2 (7 bases). The CDR3 loop spans 12 amino acids. Trimming removed 4 bases from V and 9 bases from J, with 10 bases in between. Per the germline V gene, CDR1 is MNHEY and CDR2 is SMNVEV (reference sequence). CDR3 sequence (DNA): TGTGCCAGCAGTTGGGGGGGCCCTGAGCAGTTCTTC. As protein: CASSWGGPEQFF.

This clonotype was detected a few times. This chain uses TRBV10-3 with TRBJ2-2; weak D call: TRBD2 (5 bases). Trimming shortened V by 3 bases and J by 4 bases, and 9 bases separated the two germline ends. The CDR3 consists of 14 residues. Germline lookup yields CDR1 ENHRY and CDR2 SYGVKD. CDR3 sequence reads: CAISDPDSTGELFF. CDR3 bases: TGTGCCATCAGTGATCCGGACTCCACCGGGGAGCTGTTTTTT.

The table lists this clonotype with a few counts. This chain joins TRBV7-6 and TRBJ2-7, with 8 bases identical to TRBD1. J was trimmed by 1 base and V by 4 bases; bases with no gene match: 6. CDR3 length: 15 residues. Germline assignment: CDR1 SGHVS and CDR2 FNYEAQ. The CDR3 spells CASSSGTGISYEQYF. The CDR3 coding sequence is TGTGCCAGCAGCTCCGGGACAGGAATATCCTACGAGCAGTACTTC.

The chain employs TRBV6-2 or TRBV6-3 and TRBJ2-7; D possibly corresponds to TRBD2 (6 bases). The CDR3 is 11 amino acids. The germline V gene encodes CDR1 MNHEY and CDR2 SVGEGT. Trimming took off 11 bases at V and 12 bases at J, with 20 bases between the two ends. The DNA for the CDR3 is TGTGCCGGCGTGGGGACTCTTGTGTTGTACTTC. Translating gives CAGVGTLVLYF.

This clonotype has only a few counts. A read error may produce the germline difference seen at one junction end. This sequence joins TRBV7-7 and TRBJ2-1; tentatively, D is TRBD2 (6 bases). The germline V gene has CDR1 SSHAT and CDR2 FNYEAQ (reference sequence). The length of the CDR3 is 16 residues. CDR3 in amino acids: CASSLAGRSSYKEQFF. The CDR3 bases are TGTGCCAGCAGCTTGGCGGGGCGTAGCTCCTACAAGGAGCAGTTCTTC. Using reference TRBV7-7 and TRBJ2-1 for the parts outside the CDR3, the full variable domain is GAGVSQSPRYKVTKRGQDVTLRCDPISSHATLYWYQQALGQGPEFLTYFNYEAQPDKSGLPSDRFSAERPEGSISTLTIQRTEQRDSAMYRCASSLAGRSSYKEQFFGPGTRLTVL.

This clonotype was counted a few times. J is TRBJ2-1 and V is TRBV7-2, with no clear D. Trimming cost V 4 bases and J 5 bases, with 3 bases left between them. The germline V gene has CDR1 SGHTA and CDR2 FQGNSA. CDR3 length: 11 amino acids. Here the CDR3 reads CASSWNNEQFF. The CDR3 DNA sequence: TGTGCCAGCAGCTGGAACAATGAGCAGTTCTTC.

This clonotype was counted between two and nine times. The V and J genes are TRBV7-2 and TRBJ2-7, with 12 bases matching TRBD2. J lost 5 bases, V lost 5 bases, and 7 bases had no gene match. The CDR3 spans 15 residues. Germline V gene data show CDR1 as SGHTA and CDR2 as FQGNSA. The CDR3: CASSITSGGTHEQYF. The DNA for the CDR3 is TGTGCCAGCAGCATCACTAGCGGGGGGACCCACGAGCAGTACTTC.

J is TRBJ2-7 and V is TRBV7-9; D is possibly TRBD1 or TRBD2 (5 bases each). The germline V and J ends were trimmed by 4 bases and 7 bases, with 11 bases remaining between them. Germline-derived CDR1 and CDR2 are SEHNR and FQNEAQ (reference sequence). This CDR3 has 12 amino acids. In DNA form, the CDR3 reads TGTGCCAGCAGCTCCGAGGGGAATGAGCAGTACTTC. Translated, it gives CASSSEGNEQYF.

The V and J genes are TRBV20-1 and TRBJ1-1; TRBD1 is a possible D gene (5 bases). The ends were cut back, 1 base at V and 3 bases at J, with 24 bases in the middle. The CDR3 extends over 18 amino acids. Germline CDR1 reads DFQATT; CDR2 reads SNEGSKA (reference sequence). The CDR3 loop is CSARGPLPGQVTDTEAFF. In DNA form, the CDR3 reads TGCAGTGCTAGAGGCCCTCTTCCCGGACAAGTAACGGACACTGAAGCTTTCTTT.

This clonotype was found a few times. CDR3 protein: CASSFWAGSGGHYEQYF. The CDR3 DNA is TGTGCCAGCAGCTTTTGGGCGGGAAGCGGGGGACACTACGAGCAGTACTTC. The V and J genes are TRBV7-2 and TRBJ2-7; 8 bases line up with TRBD2. The CDR3 sequence is 17 residues long. J gave up 3 bases and V 3 bases, and 13 bases lay outside the gene matches. Germline CDR1 and CDR2: SGHTA and FQGNSA. The full variable domain, with the rest looked up from reference TRBV7-2 and TRBJ2-7, is GAGVSQSPSNKVTEKGKDVELRCDPISGHTALYWYRQSLGQGLEFLIYFQGNSAPDKSGLPSDRFSAERTGGSVSTLTIQRTQQEDSAVYLCASSFWAGSGGHYEQYFGPGTRLTVT.

This clonotype was seen more than once but under ten times. This sequence joins TRBV27 and TRBJ2-1, with D unresolved. V lost 1 base and J lost 2, with 6 bases in between. CDR1 MNHEY and CDR2 SMNVEV come from the germline V gene (reference sequence). The CDR3 length is 14 residues. For the CDR3, the DNA is TGTGCCAGCAGTTTATTCGGCACCTACAATGAGCAGTTCTTC. It encodes CASSLFGTYNEQFF.

This sequence joins TRBV20-1 and TRBJ2-7; D is unresolved. Germline V lookup: CDR1 DFQATT, CDR2 SNEGSKA (reference sequence). Trimming left V 0 bases short and J 0 bases short, with 3 bases between. The CDR3 spans 12 residues. The CDR3 region is CSARDNSYEQYF. The CDR3, as DNA: TGCAGTGCTAGAGATAACTCCTACGAGCAGTACTTC.

The table lists this clonotype with a few counts. The J gene is TRBJ2-7, the V gene TRBV7-9, with 13 bases matching TRBD2. Germline V gene sequence: CDR1 SEHNR, CDR2 FQNEAQ (reference sequence). V gave up 5 bases and J gave up 7 bases; unmatched junction bases: 17. The CDR3 is 18 residues long. This CDR3 is CASSPQLAGGPGGGEQYF. CDR3 nucleotide sequence: TGTGCCAGCAGCCCACAACTAGCGGGAGGGCCCGGGGGTGGTGAGCAGTACTTC.

This rearrangement joins TRBV28 to TRBJ2-7; D is ambiguous. The CDR3 sequence is 12 residues long. Germline loops: CDR1 MDHEN, CDR2 SYDVKM. The V and J ends lost 6 bases and 6 bases respectively, with 12 bases between them. The DNA of the CDR3 is TGTGCCAGCAGGGGCAGTTGGAGCGAGCAGTACTTC. Its protein product is CASRGSWSEQYF.

V gene TRBV7-6 combines with J gene TRBJ2-1; D might be TRBD2 (6 bases). This CDR3 comprises 17 residues. CDR1 and CDR2 (germline): SGHVS, FNYEAQ. Trimming left V 1 base short and J 4 bases short, with 17 bases between. In DNA, the CDR3 is TGTGCCAGCAGCTTAGGGCCCAAGCCTAGCGTATACAATGAGCAGTTCTTC. This gives the protein CASSLGPKPSVYNEQFF.

The rearrangement joins TRBV7-8 to TRBJ2-5; D call uncertain. V lost 4 bases and J lost 1, with 7 bases in between. Germline assignment: CDR1 SGHVS and CDR2 FQNEAQ. The CDR3 loop spans 13 amino acids. The CDR3: CASSSTVQETQYF. The CDR3 nucleotides read TGTGCCAGCAGCTCGACGGTCCAAGAGACCCAGTACTTC.

This clonotype was seen only a few times. V gene TRBV10-3 combines with J gene TRBJ1-2; the D gene is possibly TRBD1 (6 bases). V lost 1 base and J lost 7, with 10 bases in between. The CDR3 runs to 13 residues. CDR1 and CDR2 from the germline V gene are ENHRY and SYGVKD. CDR3 loop: CAISELAGAGYTF. The CDR3 DNA sequence: TGTGCCATCAGTGAGTTGGCAGGGGCTGGCTACACCTTC.

This clonotype was counted many times. V usage is TRBV11-1 and J usage is TRBJ1-2; 7 bases match TRBD1. CDR3 length: 13 residues. V was clipped by 5 bases and J by 4 bases; unmatched bases: 4. Germline assignment: CDR1 SGHAT and CDR2 FQDESV (reference sequence). In DNA, the CDR3 is TGTGCCAGCAGCAACGGGACAGCCTATGGCTACACCTTC. Encoded protein: CASSNGTAYGYTF. The full variable domain, in which reference TRBV11-1 and TRBJ1-2 provide the parts outside the CDR3, is EAEVAQSPRYKITEKSQAVAFWCDPISGHATLYWYRQILGQGPELLVQFQDESVVDDSQLPKDRFSAERLKGVDSTLKIQPAELGDSAMYLCASSNGTAYGYTFGSGTRLTVV.

The sample holds a few counts of this clonotype. The rearrangement links TRBV7-8 to TRBJ2-2; tentatively, D is TRBD1 (6 bases). V lost 4 bases and J lost 1, with 10 bases in between. CDR3 length: 15 residues. CDR1 SGHVS and CDR2 FQNEAQ come from the germline V gene. CDR3 nucleotide sequence: TGTGCCAGCAGCTCCACGGACAGGAACACCGGGGAGCTGTTTTTT. This translates into CASSSTDRNTGELFF.

The sample holds a few counts of this clonotype. The chain uses TRBV19 and TRBJ1-5; tentatively, D is TRBD1 (5 bases). V was shortened by 3 bases and J by 3 bases, with 18 bases between the two germline ends. Germline values: CDR1 LNHDA, CDR2 SQIVND (reference sequence). This CDR3 has 17 residues. The DNA of the CDR3 is TGTGCCAGTAGTATCGGGGCCTTAGGGCCTACCAATCAGCCCCAGCATTTT. It encodes CASSIGALGPTNQPQHF.

This clonotype was counted a few times. V usage is TRBV7-6 and J usage is TRBJ2-1; the match to TRBD2 covers 10 bases. Per the germline V gene, CDR1 is SGHVS and CDR2 is FNYEAQ. Unmatched junction bases numbered 10, after V lost 4 bases and J lost 7 bases. CDR3 length: 16 residues. The CDR3 here is CASSSAGGPLGNEQFF. In DNA, the CDR3 is TGTGCCAGCAGCTCAGCGGGAGGGCCGTTGGGAAATGAGCAGTTCTTC.

The chain carries TRBV7-2 and TRBJ2-1, with 9 positions matching TRBD2. CDR1 is SGHTA and CDR2 is FQGNSA in the germline V gene. Losses at the gene ends were 2 bases for V and 4 bases for J; bases not matched to a gene: 12. The CDR3 extends over 18 amino acids. The CDR3 sequence is CASSLRVWREGWYNEQFF. The CDR3 bases are TGTGCCAGCAGCTTAAGGGTTTGGCGGGAGGGGTGGTACAATGAGCAGTTCTTC.

V usage is TRBV11-2 and J usage is TRBJ2-2, with D tentatively TRBD1 or TRBD2 (6 bases each). This CDR3 has 15 residues. Germline CDR1 SGHAT, CDR2 FQNNGV. V lost 6 bases and J 7 bases, leaving 18 bases between the germline ends. The CDR3 here is CASSTRGGGVGELFF. The DNA of the CDR3 is TGTGCCAGCAGTACGCGTGGGGGCGGGGTCGGGGAGCTGTTTTTT. The full variable domain, in which reference TRBV11-2 and TRBJ2-2 provide the parts outside the CDR3, is EAGVAQSPRYKIIEKRQSVAFWCNPISGHATLYWYQQILGQGPKLLIQFQNNGVVDDSQLPKDRFSAERLKGVDSTLKIQPAKLEDSAVYLCASSTRGGGVGELFFGEGSRLTVL.

This clonotype was detected only a few times. The chain combines TRBV7-2 with TRBJ2-5; 10 nucleotides align to TRBD2. Unmatched junction bases numbered 6, after V lost 4 bases and J lost 1 base. Germline-derived CDR1 and CDR2 are SGHTA and FQGNSA. This CDR3 is built from 16 residues. CDR3 amino acids: CASSSWTSGIQETQYF. CDR3 DNA: TGTGCCAGCAGCTCGTGGACTAGCGGAATCCAAGAGACCCAGTACTTC.

This clonotype was recorded a few times. V usage is TRBV7-2 and J usage is TRBJ2-7, with TRBD2 matching 10 bases. Trimming at V came to 1 base and at J to 4 bases, leaving 4 bases not matched to a gene. Germline V gives CDR1 SGHTA, CDR2 FQGNSA. The length of the CDR3 is 15 residues. CDR3 bases: TGTGCCAGCAGCTTAGGTCCTAGCGGGAGTTACGAGCAGTACTTC. Translation: CASSLGPSGSYEQYF. The full variable domain, with the rest looked up from reference TRBV7-2 and TRBJ2-7, is GAGVSQSPSNKVTEKGKDVELRCDPISGHTALYWYRQSLGQGLEFLIYFQGNSAPDKSGLPSDRFSAERTGGSVSTLTIQRTQQEDSAVYLCASSLGPSGSYEQYFGPGTRLTVT.